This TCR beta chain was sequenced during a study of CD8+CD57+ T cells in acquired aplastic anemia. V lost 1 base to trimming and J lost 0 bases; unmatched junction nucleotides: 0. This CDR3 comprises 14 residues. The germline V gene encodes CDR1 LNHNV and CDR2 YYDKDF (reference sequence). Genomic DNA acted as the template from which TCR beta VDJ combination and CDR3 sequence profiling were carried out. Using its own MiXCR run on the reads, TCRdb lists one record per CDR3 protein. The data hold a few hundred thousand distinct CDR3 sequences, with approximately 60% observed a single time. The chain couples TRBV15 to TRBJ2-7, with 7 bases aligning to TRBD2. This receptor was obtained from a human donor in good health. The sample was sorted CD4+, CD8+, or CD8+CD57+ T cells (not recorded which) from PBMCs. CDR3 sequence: CATSRGGSSYEQYF. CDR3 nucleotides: TGTGCCACCAGCAGAGGCGGGAGCTCCTACGAGCAGTACTTC. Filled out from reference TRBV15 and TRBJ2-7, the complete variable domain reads DAMVIQNPRYQVTQFGKPVTLSCSQTLNHNVMYWYQQKSSQAPKLLFHYYDKDFNNEADTPDNFQSRRPNTSFCFLDIRSPGLGDTAMYLCATSRGGSSYEQYFGPGTRLTVT.